A single sample is the source of the 9 T cell receptor beta chains below, sequenced in a study of immune evolution from preneoplasia to lung adenocarcinoma. Generated by immunoSEQ multiplex PCR, the TCRdb table keeps only in-frame clones and is missing some. The sample lists fewer than 8,000 clones; about four fifths were seen once. The sample was FFPE invasive lung adenocarcinoma tissue. All receptors derive from a person between 35 and 49 years old with lung adenocarcinoma.

V usage is TRBV5-6 and J usage is TRBJ2-7, with D maybe TRBD2 (6 bases). The CDR3 length is 15 residues. Deletions cut 4 bases from V and 3 bases from J, with 17 bases between. Per the germline V gene, CDR1 is SGHDT and CDR2 is YYEEEE. The CDR3 DNA reads as TGTGCCAGCAGCACTGGTCCCGCCGGGGGCTACGAGCAGTACTTC. As protein: CASSTGPAGGYEQYF.

The gene calls are TRBV4-3 and TRBJ2-7; D might be TRBD2 (6 bases). The CDR3 spans 14 residues. V lost 3 bases and J 2 bases, leaving 11 bases between the germline ends. Germline loops: CDR1 LGHNA, CDR2 YSLEER. The CDR3 nucleotides are TGCGCCAGCAGCCACGGGAGTAGGACCTACGAGCAGTACTTC. It translates to CASSHGSRTYEQYF.

V is TRBV10-3 and J is TRBJ2-1; D remains unclear. CDR1 and CDR2 from the germline V gene are ENHRY and SYGVKD. The CDR3 covers 15 residues. V was shortened by 7 bases and J by 3 bases, with 16 bases between the two germline ends. CDR3 loop: CAIMKDGLGYNEQFF. CDR3 coding DNA: TGTGCCATCATGAAGGACGGTTTGGGCTACAATGAGCAGTTCTTC.

The V call is TRBV2, the J call TRBJ2-2; D perhaps matches TRBD2 (6 bases). The V end was cut by 1 base, the J end by 2 bases, with 8 bases between. The CDR3 has 15 amino acids. Germline CDR1 is SNHLY and CDR2 is FYNNEI. CDR3 amino acids: CASSEVAGNTGELFF. DNA for the CDR3: TGTGCCAGCAGTGAAGTTGCGGGAAACACCGGGGAGCTGTTTTTT.

This chain links TRBV4-2 with TRBJ2-7; possible D gene TRBD1, 6 bases. The CDR3 has 15 residues. The germline V gene encodes CDR1 LGHNA and CDR2 YNFKEQ. V dropped 0 bases and J dropped 1 base, with 10 bases sitting between them. The CDR3, as DNA: TGTGCCAGCAGCCAAGAAGGGACAAAATCCTACGAGCAGTACTTC. This codes for CASSQEGTKSYEQYF.

The chain joins TRBV20-1 to TRBJ2-7; unclear D gene. Trimming stripped 0 bases from V and 3 bases from J, with 3 bases between. This CDR3 is built from 11 residues. From germline, CDR1 is DFQATT and CDR2 SNEGSKA (reference sequence). In DNA, the CDR3 is TGCAGTGCTAGAGACAGCTACGAGCAGTACTTC. Encoded protein: CSARDSYEQYF.

The rearrangement joins TRBV11-2 to TRBJ1-5, with unresolved D. V lost 1 base to trimming and J lost 4 bases, with 11 bases between them. Germline CDR1 SGHAT, CDR2 FQNNGV. This CDR3 is 15 amino acids long. The CDR3 DNA reads TGTGCCAGCAGCTTAGCTCCTAATACGAATCAGCCCCAGCATTTT. Residues: CASSLAPNTNQPQHF.

The chain uses TRBV7-2 and TRBJ2-1, with D tentatively TRBD1 (5 bases). V shed 1 base and J shed 15 bases, with 13 bases lying between them. This CDR3 has 12 residues. The germline CDR1 and CDR2 sequences are SGHTA and FQGNSA. The CDR3 DNA is TGTGCCAGCAGCTTAGTTTTCAGGGATCTGTTCTTC. Protein product: CASSLVFRDLFF.

The chain is built from TRBV6-5 and TRBJ1-1; D ambiguous. Germline V gene lookup returns CDR1 MNHEY and CDR2 SVGAGI. V was cut by 2 bases and J by 1 base, with 8 bases left in between. The CDR3 totals 14 residues. CDR3 loop: CASSYRQENTEAFF. DNA of the CDR3: TGTGCCAGCAGTTACAGGCAGGAGAACACTGAAGCTTTCTTT.